Sequencing of this TCR beta chain was carried out in a study of blood T cell repertoires in COVID-19. J gave up 4 bases and V 6 bases, and 9 bases lay outside the gene matches. Germline V gene lookup returns CDR1 SGHTA and CDR2 FQGNSA. The CDR3 has 17 residues. In the original analysis: Using reference gene primer amplification, nucleated cell counts were estimated. The protocol was immunoSEQ multiplex PCR, while the TCRdb copy is restricted to in-frame clones and leaves out a portion. V, J and clone size were drawn from that table, and D and trimming were deduced from the DNA. The data contain 59,000 or so clones, over 80% of them singletons.

The source material was peripheral blood. This chain uses TRBV7-2 with TRBJ2-2, with 12 nucleotides matching TRBD2. The clonotype comes from a human donor in a cohort sampled during active COVID-19. Here the CDR3 reads CASSLMTSGGGTGELFF. The DNA of the CDR3 is TGTGCCAGCAGTCTTATGACTAGCGGGGGTGGCACCGGGGAGCTGTTTTTT.